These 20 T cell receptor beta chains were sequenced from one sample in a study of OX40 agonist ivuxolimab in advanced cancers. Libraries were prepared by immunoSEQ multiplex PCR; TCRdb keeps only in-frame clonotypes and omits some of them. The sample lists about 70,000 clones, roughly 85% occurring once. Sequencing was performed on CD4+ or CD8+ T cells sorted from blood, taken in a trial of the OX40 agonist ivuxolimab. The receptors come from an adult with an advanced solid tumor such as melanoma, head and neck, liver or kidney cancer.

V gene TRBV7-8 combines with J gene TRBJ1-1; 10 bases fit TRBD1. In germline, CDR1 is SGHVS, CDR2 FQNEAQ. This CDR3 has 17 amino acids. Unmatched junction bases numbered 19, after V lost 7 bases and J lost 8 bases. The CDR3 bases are TGTGCCAGCAACGATCCCGACAGGGGGCTCCCAAACGACGAAGCTTTCTTT. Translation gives CASNDPDRGLPNDEAFF.

The CDR3 sequence: CASSFDSPNQPQHF. In DNA form, the CDR3 reads TGCGCCAGCAGCTTCGACAGTCCCAATCAGCCCCAGCATTTT. The chain uses TRBV5-1 and TRBJ1-5; D perhaps matches TRBD1 (5 bases). The germline V and J ends were trimmed by 2 bases and 3 bases, with 9 bases remaining between them. The CDR3 loop spans 14 amino acids. Germline V lookup: CDR1 SGHRS, CDR2 YFSETQ.

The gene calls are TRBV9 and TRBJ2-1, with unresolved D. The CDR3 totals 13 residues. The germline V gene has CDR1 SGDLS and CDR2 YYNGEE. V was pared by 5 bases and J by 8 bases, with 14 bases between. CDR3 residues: CASSESAADEQFF. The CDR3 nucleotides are TGTGCCAGCAGTGAATCTGCGGCAGATGAGCAGTTCTTC.

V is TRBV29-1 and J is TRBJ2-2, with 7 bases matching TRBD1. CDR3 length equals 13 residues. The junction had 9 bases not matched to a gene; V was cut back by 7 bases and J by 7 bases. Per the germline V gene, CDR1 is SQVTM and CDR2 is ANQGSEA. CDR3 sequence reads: CSALQGRNGELFF. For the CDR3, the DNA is TGCAGCGCCCTACAGGGGAGAAACGGGGAGCTGTTTTTT.

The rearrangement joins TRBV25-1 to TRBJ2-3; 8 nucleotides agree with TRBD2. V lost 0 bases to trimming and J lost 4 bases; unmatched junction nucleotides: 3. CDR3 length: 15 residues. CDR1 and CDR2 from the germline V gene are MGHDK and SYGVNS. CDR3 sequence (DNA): TGTGCCAGCAGTGAATACGGGGGGGGCCCAGATACGCAGTATTTT. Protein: CASSEYGGGPDTQYF.

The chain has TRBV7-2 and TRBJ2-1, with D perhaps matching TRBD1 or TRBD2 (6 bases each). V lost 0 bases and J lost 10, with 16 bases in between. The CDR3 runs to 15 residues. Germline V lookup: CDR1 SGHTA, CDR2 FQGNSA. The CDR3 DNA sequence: TGTGCCAGCAGCTTAGCGTTAGGGGGGCGGAGGGAGCAGTTCTTC. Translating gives CASSLALGGRREQFF. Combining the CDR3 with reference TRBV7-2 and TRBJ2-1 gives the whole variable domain GAGVSQSPSNKVTEKGKDVELRCDPISGHTALYWYRQSLGQGLEFLIYFQGNSAPDKSGLPSDRFSAERTGGSVSTLTIQRTQQEDSAVYLCASSLALGGRREQFFGPGTRLTVL.

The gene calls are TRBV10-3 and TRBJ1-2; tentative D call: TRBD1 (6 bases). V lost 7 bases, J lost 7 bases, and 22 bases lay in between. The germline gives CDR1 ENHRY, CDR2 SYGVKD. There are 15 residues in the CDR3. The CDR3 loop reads CAIKVGEDRISGYTF. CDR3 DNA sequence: TGTGCCATCAAGGTGGGGGAAGACAGGATAAGTGGCTACACCTTC.

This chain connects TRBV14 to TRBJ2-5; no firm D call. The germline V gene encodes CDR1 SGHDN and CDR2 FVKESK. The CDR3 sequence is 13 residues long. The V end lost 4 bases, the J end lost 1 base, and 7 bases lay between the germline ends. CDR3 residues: CASSRYVQETQYF. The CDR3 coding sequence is TGTGCCAGCAGCCGGTATGTCCAAGAGACCCAGTACTTC. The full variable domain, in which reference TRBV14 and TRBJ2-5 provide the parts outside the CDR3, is EAGVTQFPSHSVIEKGQTVTLRCDPISGHDNLYWYRRVMGKEIKFLLHFVKESKQDESGMPNNRFLAERTGGTYSTLKVQPAELEDSGVYFCASSRYVQETQYFGPGTRLLVL.

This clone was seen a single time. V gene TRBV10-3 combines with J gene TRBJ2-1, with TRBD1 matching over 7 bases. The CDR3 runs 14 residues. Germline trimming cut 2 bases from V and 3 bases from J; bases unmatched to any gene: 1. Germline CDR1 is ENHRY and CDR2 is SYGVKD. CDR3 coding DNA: TGTGCCATCAGTGAGAGGACAGGCTACAATGAGCAGTTCTTC. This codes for CAISERTGYNEQFF.

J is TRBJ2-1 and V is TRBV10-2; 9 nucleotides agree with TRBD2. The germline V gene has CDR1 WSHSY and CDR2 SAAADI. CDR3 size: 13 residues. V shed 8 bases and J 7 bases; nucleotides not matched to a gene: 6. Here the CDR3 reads CASRRRGGNEQFF. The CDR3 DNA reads TGCGCCAGCCGAAGGCGGGGGGGAAATGAGCAGTTCTTC.

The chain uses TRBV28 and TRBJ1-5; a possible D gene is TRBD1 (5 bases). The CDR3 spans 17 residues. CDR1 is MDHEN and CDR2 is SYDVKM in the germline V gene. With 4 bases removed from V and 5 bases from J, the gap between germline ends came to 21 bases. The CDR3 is CASSYQWTPGGDQPQHF. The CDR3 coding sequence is TGTGCCAGCAGTTATCAATGGACACCCGGGGGAGATCAGCCCCAGCATTTT. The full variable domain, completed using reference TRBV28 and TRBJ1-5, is DVKVTQSSRYLVKRTGEKVFLECVQDMDHENMFWYRQDPGLGLRLIYFSYDVKMKEKGDIPEGYSVSREKKERFSLILESASTNQTSMYLCASSYQWTPGGDQPQHFGDGTRLSIL.

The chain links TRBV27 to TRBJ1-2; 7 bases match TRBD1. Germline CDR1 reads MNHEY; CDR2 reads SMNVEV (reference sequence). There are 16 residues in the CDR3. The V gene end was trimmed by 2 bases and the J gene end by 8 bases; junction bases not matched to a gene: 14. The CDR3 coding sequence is TGTGCCAGCAGTTTAGCCCCGGTAGGGGGCAGGAGGGGCTACACCTTC. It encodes CASSLAPVGGRRGYTF.

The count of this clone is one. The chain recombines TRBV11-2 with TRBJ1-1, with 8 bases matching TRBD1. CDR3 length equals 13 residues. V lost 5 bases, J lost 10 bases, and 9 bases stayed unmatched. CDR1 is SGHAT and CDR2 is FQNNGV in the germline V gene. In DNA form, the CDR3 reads TGTGCCAGCAGCCGAGACAGGGGTCGGGCAGCTTTCTTT. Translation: CASSRDRGRAAFF.

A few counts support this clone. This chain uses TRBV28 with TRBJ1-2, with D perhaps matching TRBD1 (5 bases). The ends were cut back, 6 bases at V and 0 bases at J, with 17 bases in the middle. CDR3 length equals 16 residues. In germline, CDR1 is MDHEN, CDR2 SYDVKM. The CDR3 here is CASRHTRGPTNYGYTF. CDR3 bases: TGTGCCAGCAGACACACCCGGGGACCTACTAACTATGGCTACACCTTC.

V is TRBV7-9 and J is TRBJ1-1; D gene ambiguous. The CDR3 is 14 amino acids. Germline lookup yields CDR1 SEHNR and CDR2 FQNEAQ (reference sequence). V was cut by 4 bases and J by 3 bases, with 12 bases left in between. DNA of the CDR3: TGTGCCAGCAGCTCGAAGAAACTGGACACTGAAGCTTTCTTT. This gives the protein CASSSKKLDTEAFF.

Here the CDR3 reads CASSYDTPRMSGYTF. DNA for the CDR3: TGTGCCAGCAGCTACGACACCCCTCGGATGTCCGGCTACACCTTC. The gene calls are TRBV7-9 and TRBJ1-2; D uncertain. This CDR3 comprises 15 residues. CDR1 is SEHNR, CDR2 FQNEAQ, per germline (reference sequence). With 4 bases removed from V and 8 bases from J, the gap between germline ends came to 20 bases.

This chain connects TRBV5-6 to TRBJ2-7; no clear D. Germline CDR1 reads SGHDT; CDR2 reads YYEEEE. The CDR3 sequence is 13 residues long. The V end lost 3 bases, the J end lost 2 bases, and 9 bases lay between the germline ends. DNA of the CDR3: TGTGCCAGCAGCTCCAAGGGTCCCTACGAGCAGTACTTC. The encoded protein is CASSSKGPYEQYF.

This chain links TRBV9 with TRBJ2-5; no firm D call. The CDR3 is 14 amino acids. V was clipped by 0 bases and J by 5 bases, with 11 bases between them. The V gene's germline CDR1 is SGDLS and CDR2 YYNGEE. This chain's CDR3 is CASSVDPLGETQYF. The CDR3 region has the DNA TGTGCCAGCAGCGTAGACCCCCTTGGGGAGACCCAGTACTTC.

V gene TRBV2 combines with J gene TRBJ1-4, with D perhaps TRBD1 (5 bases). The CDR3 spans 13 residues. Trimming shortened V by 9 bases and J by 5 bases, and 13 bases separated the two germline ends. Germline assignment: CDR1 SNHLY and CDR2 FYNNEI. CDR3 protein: CARGMGVNEKLFF. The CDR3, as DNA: TGTGCCAGAGGGATGGGGGTAAATGAAAAACTGTTTTTT.

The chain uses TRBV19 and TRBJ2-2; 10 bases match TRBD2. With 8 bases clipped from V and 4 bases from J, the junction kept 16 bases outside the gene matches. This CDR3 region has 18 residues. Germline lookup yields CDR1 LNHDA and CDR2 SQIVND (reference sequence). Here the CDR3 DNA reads TGTGCCAGTCCTTTCCGCGGACTAGCGGCGGCTATCACCGGGGAGCTGTTTTTT. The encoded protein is CASPFRGLAAAITGELFF.